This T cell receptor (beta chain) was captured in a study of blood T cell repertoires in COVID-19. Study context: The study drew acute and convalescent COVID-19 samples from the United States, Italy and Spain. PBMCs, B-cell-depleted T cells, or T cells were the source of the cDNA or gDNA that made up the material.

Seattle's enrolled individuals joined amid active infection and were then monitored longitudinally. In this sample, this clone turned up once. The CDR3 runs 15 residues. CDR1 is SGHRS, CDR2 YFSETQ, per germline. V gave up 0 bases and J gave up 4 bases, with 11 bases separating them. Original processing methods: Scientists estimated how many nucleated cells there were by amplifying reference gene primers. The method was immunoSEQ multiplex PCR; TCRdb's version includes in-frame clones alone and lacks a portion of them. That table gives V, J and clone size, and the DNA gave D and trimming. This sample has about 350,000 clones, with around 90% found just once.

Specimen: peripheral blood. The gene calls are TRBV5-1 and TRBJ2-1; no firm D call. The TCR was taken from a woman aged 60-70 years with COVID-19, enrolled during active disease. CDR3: CASSLASSGYNEQFF. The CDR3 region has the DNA TGCGCCAGCAGCTTGGCGTCTAGTGGTTACAATGAGCAGTTCTTC.